This entry describes one T cell receptor (beta chain). What it binds is unknown. The data were taken from a study of cytomegalovirus exposure and HLA in healthy donors. Study-wide results and limits: In a later analysis, a genetic analysis reported fewer productive-TCR N-insertions in an Asian-associated ancestry cluster than the cohort average.

Trimming pared 2 bases from V and 0 bases from J, leaving 11 bases between. The CDR3 is 15 amino acids. Germline CDR1 is MDHEN and CDR2 is SYDVKM. The PCR employed 60 Vbeta primers together with 13 Jbeta primers. The method was immunoSEQ multiplex PCR; TCRdb's version includes in-frame clones alone and lacks a portion of them. In the table there are 200,000 or so clones, 80% to 85% of which are singletons. This clonotype was obtained from a boy between 10 and 17 years old in good health and CMV-seronegative. The J gene is TRBJ2-7, the V gene TRBV28; D not resolved. The sequencing input was PBMCs. DNA of the CDR3: TGTGCCAGCAGTTTAGGCTCACCCCGCTCCTACGAGCAGTACTTC. The encoded protein is CASSLGSPRSYEQYF. The complete variable domain, with remaining parts taken from reference TRBV28 and TRBJ2-7, reads DVKVTQSSRYLVKRTGEKVFLECVQDMDHENMFWYRQDPGLGLRLIYFSYDVKMKEKGDIPEGYSVSREKKERFSLILESASTNQTSMYLCASSLGSPRSYEQYFGPGTRLTVT.